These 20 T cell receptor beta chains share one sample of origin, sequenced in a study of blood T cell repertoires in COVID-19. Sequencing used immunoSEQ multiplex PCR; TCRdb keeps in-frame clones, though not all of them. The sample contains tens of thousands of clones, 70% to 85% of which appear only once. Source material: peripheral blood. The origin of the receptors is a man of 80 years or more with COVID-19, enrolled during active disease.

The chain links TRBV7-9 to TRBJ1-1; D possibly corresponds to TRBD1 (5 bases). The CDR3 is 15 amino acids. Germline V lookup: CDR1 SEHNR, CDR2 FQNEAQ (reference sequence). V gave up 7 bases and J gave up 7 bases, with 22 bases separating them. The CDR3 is CASTLGTTRRIEAFF. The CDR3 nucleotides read TGTGCCAGCACCTTGGGGACGACTAGGCGGATTGAAGCTTTCTTT.

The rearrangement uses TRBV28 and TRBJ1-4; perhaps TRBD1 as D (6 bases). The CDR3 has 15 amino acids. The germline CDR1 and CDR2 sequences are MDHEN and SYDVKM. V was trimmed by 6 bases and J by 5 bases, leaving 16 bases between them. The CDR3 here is CASRSSGGTNEKLFF. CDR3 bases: TGTGCCAGCAGGAGCTCTGGGGGCACAAATGAAAAACTGTTTTTT.

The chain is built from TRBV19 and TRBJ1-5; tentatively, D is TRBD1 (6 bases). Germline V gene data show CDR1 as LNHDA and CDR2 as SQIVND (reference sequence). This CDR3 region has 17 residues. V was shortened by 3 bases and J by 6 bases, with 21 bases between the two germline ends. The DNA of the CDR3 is TGTGCCAGTAGTATTGGGAGAGGAGGGGGGGTTTTTCAGCCCCAGCATTTT. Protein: CASSIGRGGGVFQPQHF.

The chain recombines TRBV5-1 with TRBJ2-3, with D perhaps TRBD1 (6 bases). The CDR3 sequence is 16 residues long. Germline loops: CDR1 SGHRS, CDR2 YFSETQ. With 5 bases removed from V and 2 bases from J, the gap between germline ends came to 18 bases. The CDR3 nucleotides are TGCGCCAGCAGGGGTGGACGGACAGCCCCCACAGATACGCAGTATTTT. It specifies CASRGGRTAPTDTQYF. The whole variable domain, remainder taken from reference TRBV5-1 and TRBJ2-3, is KAGVTQTPRYLIKTRGQQVTLSCSPISGHRSVSWYQQTPGQGLQFLFEYFSETQRNKGNFPGRFSGRQFSNSRSEMNVSTLELGDSALYLCASRGGRTAPTDTQYFGPGTRLTVL.

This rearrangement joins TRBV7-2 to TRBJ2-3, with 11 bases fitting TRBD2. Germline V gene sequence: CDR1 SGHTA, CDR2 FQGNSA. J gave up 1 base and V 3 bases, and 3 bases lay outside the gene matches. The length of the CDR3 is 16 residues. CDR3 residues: CASSLLSGGGTDTQYF. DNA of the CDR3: TGTGCCAGCAGCTTGCTTAGCGGGGGGGGCACAGATACGCAGTATTTT.

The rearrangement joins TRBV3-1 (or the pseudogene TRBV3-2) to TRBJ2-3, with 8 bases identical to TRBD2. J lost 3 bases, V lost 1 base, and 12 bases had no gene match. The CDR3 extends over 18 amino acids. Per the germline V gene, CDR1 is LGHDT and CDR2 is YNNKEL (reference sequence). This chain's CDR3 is CASSQGVRAGGMTDTQYF. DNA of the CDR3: TGTGCCAGCAGCCAAGGGGTGCGCGCGGGAGGCATGACAGATACGCAGTATTTT.

The chain's CDR3 is CASSEEGTGQGPQHF. The DNA for the CDR3 is TGTGCCAGCAGTGAAGAGGGGACAGGTCAAGGGCCCCAGCATTTT. The genes are TRBV2 and TRBJ1-5; TRBD1 matches 8 bases. The CDR3 loop spans 15 amino acids. Germline trimming cut 1 base from V and 9 bases from J; bases unmatched to any gene: 8. Germline assignment: CDR1 SNHLY and CDR2 FYNNEI.

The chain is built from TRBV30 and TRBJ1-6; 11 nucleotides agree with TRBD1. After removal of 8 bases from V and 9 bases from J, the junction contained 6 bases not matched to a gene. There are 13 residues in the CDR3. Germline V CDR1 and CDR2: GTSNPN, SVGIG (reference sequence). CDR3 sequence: CAQDRGQLSPLHF. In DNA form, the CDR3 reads TGTGCCCAGGACAGGGGGCAACTTTCACCCCTCCACTTT. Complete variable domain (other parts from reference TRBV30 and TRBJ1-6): SQTIHQWPATLVQPVGSPLSLECTVEGTSNPNLYWYRQAAGRGLQLLFYSVGIGQISSEVPQNLSASRPQDRQFILSSKKLLLSDSGFYLCAQDRGQLSPLHFGNGTRLTVT.

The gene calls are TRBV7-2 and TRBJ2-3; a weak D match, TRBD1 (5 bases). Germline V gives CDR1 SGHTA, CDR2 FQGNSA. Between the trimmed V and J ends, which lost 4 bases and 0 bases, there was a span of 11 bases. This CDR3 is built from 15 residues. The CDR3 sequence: CASSSRQTSTDTQYF. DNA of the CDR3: TGTGCCAGCAGCTCTAGACAGACTAGCACAGATACGCAGTATTTT.

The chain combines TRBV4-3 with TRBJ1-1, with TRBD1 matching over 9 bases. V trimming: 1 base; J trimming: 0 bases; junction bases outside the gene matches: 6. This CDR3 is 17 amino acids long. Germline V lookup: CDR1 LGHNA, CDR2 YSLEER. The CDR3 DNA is TGCGCCAGCAGCCAAGTCAGGACAGGGGACATGAACACTGAAGCTTTCTTT. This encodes CASSQVRTGDMNTEAFF.

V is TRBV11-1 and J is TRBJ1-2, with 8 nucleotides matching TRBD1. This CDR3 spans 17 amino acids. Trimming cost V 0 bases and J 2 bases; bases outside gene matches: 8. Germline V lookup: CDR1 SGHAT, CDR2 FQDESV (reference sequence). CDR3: CASSLARSRQGNYGYTF. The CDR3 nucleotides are TGTGCCAGCAGCTTAGCGAGAAGCAGACAGGGGAACTATGGCTACACCTTC. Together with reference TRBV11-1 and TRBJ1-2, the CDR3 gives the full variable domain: EAEVAQSPRYKITEKSQAVAFWCDPISGHATLYWYRQILGQGPELLVQFQDESVVDDSQLPKDRFSAERLKGVDSTLKIQPAELGDSAMYLCASSLARSRQGNYGYTFGSGTRLTVV.

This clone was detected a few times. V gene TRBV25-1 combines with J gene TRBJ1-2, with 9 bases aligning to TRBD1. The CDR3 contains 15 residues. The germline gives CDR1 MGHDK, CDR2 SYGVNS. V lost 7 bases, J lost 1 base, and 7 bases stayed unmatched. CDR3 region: CASIPATGGNYGYTF. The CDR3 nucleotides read TGTGCCAGCATCCCAGCGACAGGGGGTAACTATGGCTACACCTTC.

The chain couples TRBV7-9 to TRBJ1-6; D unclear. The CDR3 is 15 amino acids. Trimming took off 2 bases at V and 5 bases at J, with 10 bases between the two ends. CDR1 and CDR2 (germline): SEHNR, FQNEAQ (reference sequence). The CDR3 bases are TGTGCCAGCAGCTTATCGGGTCGGGATAATTCACCCCTCCACTTT. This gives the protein CASSLSGRDNSPLHF.

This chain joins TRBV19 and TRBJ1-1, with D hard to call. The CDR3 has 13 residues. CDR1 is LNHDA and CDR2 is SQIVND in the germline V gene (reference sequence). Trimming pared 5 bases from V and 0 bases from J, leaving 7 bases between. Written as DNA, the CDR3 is TGTGCCAGTAGTGAGAACCTGAACACTGAAGCTTTCTTT. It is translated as CASSENLNTEAFF.

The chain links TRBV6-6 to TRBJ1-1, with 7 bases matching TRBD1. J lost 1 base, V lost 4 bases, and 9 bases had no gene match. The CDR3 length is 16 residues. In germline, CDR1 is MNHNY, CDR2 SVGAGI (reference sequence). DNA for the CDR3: TGTGCCAGCAGTTCACAGGGGCCCCTTGGGAACACTGAAGCTTTCTTT. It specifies CASSSQGPLGNTEAFF.

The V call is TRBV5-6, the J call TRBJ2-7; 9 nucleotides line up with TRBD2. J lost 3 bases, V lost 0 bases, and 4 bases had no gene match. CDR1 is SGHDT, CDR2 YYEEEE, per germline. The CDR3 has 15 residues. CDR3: CASSLEGLALYEQYV. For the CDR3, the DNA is TGTGCCAGCAGCTTGGAGGGACTAGCTCTCTACGAGCAGTACGTC.

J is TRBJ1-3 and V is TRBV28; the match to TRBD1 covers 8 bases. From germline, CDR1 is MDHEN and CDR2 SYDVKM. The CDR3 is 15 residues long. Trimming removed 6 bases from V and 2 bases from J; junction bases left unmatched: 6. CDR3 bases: TGTGCCAGCAGCCCGCAGGGGGCAACTGGAAACACCATATATTTT. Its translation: CASSPQGATGNTIYF. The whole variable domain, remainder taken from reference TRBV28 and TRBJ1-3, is DVKVTQSSRYLVKRTGEKVFLECVQDMDHENMFWYRQDPGLGLRLIYFSYDVKMKEKGDIPEGYSVSREKKERFSLILESASTNQTSMYLCASSPQGATGNTIYFGEGSWLTVV.

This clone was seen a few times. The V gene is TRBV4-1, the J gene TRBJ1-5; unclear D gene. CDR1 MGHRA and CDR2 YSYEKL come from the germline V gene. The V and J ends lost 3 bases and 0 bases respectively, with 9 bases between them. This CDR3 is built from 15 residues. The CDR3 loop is CASSQRVSSNQPQHF. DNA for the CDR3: TGCGCCAGCAGCCAGAGGGTATCTAGCAATCAGCCCCAGCATTTT.

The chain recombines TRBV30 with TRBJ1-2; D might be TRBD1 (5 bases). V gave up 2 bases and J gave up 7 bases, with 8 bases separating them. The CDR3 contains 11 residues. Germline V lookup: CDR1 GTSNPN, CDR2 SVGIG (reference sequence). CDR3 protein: CAWSLRGGYTF. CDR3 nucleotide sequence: TGTGCCTGGAGTTTAAGGGGTGGCTACACCTTC.

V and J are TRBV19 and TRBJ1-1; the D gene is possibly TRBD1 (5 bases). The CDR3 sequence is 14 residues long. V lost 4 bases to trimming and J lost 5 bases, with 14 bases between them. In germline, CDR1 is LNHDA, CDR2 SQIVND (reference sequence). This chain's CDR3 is CASSTWQGETEAFF. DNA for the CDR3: TGTGCCAGTAGTACCTGGCAGGGTGAAACTGAAGCTTTCTTT.